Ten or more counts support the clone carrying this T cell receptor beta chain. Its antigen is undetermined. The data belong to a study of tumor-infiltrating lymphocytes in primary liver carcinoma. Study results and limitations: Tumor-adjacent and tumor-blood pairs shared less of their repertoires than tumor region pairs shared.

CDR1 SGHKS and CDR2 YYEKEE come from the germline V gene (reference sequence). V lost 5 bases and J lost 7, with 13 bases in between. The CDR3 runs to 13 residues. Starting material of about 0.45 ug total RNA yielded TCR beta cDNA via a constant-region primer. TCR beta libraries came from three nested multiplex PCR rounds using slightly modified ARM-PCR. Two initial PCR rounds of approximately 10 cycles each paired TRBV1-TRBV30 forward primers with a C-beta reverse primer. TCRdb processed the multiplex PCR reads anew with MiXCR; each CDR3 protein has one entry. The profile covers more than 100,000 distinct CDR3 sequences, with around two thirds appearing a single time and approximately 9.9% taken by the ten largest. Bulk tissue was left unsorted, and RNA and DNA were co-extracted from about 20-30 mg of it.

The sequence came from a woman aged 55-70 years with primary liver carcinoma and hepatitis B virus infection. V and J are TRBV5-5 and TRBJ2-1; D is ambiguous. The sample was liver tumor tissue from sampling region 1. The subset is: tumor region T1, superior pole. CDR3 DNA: TGTGCCAGCAGGACGGGTTCTAGGAATGAGCAGTTCTTC. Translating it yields CASRTGSRNEQFF. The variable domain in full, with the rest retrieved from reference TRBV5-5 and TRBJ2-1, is DAGVTQSPTHLIKTRGQQVTLRCSPISGHKSVSWYQQVLGQGPQFIFQYYEKEERGRGNFPDRFSARQFPNYSSELNVNALLLGDSALYLCASRTGSRNEQFFGPGTRLTVL.